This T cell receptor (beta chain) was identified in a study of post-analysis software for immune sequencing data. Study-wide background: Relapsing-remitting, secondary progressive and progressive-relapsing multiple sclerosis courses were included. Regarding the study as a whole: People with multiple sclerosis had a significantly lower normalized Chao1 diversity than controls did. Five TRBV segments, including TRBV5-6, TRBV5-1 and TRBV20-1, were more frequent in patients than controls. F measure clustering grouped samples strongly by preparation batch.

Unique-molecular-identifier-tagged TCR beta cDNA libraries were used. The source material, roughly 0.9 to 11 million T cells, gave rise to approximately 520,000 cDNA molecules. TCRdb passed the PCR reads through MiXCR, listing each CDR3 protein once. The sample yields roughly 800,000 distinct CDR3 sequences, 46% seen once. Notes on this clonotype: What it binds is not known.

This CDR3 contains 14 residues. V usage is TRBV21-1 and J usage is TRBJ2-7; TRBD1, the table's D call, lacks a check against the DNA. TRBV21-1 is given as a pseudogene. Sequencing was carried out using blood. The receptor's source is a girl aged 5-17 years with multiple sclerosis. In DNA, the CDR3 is TGTGCCAGCAGCAAAGAGGGGTCCACCTACGAGCAGTACTTC. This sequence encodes CASSKEGSTYEQYF.